These 23 T cell receptor beta chains share one sample of origin, sequenced in a study of CD8 T cells in Susac syndrome. About 0.5 to 1 ug RNA was reverse transcribed with random hexamers. TCRdb independently ran MiXCR on the immunoSEQ multiplex PCR reads; one entry per CDR3 protein. The table records 150,000 or so distinct CDR3 sequences, around 93% of them present only once. The sequencing input was CD4+ T cells from PBMCs. The receptors derive from a human donor in good health.

This chain uses TRBV20-1 with TRBJ2-6, with D perhaps matching TRBD1 (5 bases). The CDR3 is 14 residues long. The germline V and J ends were trimmed by 3 bases and 4 bases, with 10 bases remaining between them. CDR1 and CDR2 (germline): DFQATT, SNEGSKA (reference sequence). DNA for the CDR3: TGCAGTGCTAGGACAGTTGCCGGGGCCAACGTCCTGACTTTC. Protein sequence: CSARTVAGANVLTF.

The chain recombines TRBV7-3 with TRBJ2-5, with TRBD2 as a possible D gene (6 bases). Germline-derived CDR1 and CDR2 are SGHTA and FQGTGA. The CDR3 is 19 residues long. V lost 1 base, J lost 3 bases, and 24 bases lay in between. CDR3 sequence reads: CASSLIEPRVLRDKETQYF. CDR3 nucleotides: TGTGCCAGCAGCTTAATTGAACCACGGGTGCTGCGGGATAAAGAGACCCAGTACTTC.

The rearrangement uses TRBV6-1 and TRBJ2-2; 9 positions agree with TRBD1. Germline V gives CDR1 MNHNS, CDR2 SASEGT. The CDR3 runs 16 residues. V lost 6 bases, J lost 4 bases, and 9 bases stayed unmatched. The CDR3 protein is CASRGGTGPLTGELFF. In DNA form, the CDR3 reads TGTGCCAGCAGAGGCGGGACAGGGCCTCTCACCGGGGAGCTGTTTTTT.

V and J are TRBV2 and TRBJ2-1, with 8 bases aligning to TRBD1. The CDR3 has 14 residues. CDR1 and CDR2 (germline): SNHLY, FYNNEI. V shed 7 bases and J 5 bases; nucleotides not matched to a gene: 7. The CDR3 is CASTSRDRNNEQFF. CDR3 nucleotide sequence: TGTGCCAGCACTTCGAGGGACAGGAACAATGAGCAGTTCTTC.

The CDR3 is CASSLEATGARGSPLHF. Here the CDR3 DNA reads TGTGCCAGCTCACTGGAGGCCACGGGGGCAAGAGGTTCACCCCTCCACTTT. The chain employs TRBV18 and TRBJ1-6, with D possibly matching TRBD1 (6 bases). The germline gives CDR1 KGHSH, CDR2 LQKENI. The ends were cut back, 4 bases at V and 9 bases at J, with 22 bases in the middle. CDR3 length: 17 residues.

V usage is TRBV29-1 and J usage is TRBJ2-1, with no clear D. CDR1 and CDR2 from the germline V gene are SQVTM and ANQGSEA. Trimming cost V 4 bases and J 0 bases, with 7 bases left between them. The CDR3 is 13 residues long. CDR3 sequence reads: CSVVEPSYNEQFF. The DNA of the CDR3 is TGCAGCGTTGTCGAGCCCTCCTACAATGAGCAGTTCTTC.

This clonotype was seen only once. This chain connects TRBV6-5 to TRBJ1-1; unclear D gene. The CDR3 loop spans 14 amino acids. Trimming pared 6 bases from V and 0 bases from J, leaving 11 bases between. Germline CDR1 and CDR2: MNHEY and SVGAGI. Here the CDR3 reads CASSPGIMNTEAFF. The CDR3 DNA follows: TGTGCCAGCAGCCCCGGGATCATGAACACTGAAGCTTTCTTT.

The chain employs TRBV12-5 and TRBJ1-2; possible D gene TRBD1, 5 bases. Trimming took 7 bases from V and 4 from J, leaving 16 bases between them. CDR1 and CDR2 (germline): LGHNT, FRNRAP. The CDR3 spans 14 residues. The CDR3 here is CASAPNQGPYGYTF. The CDR3, as DNA: TGTGCTAGTGCCCCCAATCAGGGACCCTATGGCTACACCTTC. Full variable domain (rest looked up from reference TRBV12-5 and TRBJ1-2): DARVTQTPRHKVTEMGQEVTMRCQPILGHNTVFWYRQTMMQGLELLAYFRNRAPLDDSGMPKDRFSAEMPDATLATLKIQPSEPRDSAVYFCASAPNQGPYGYTFGSGTRLTVV.

The chain is built from TRBV11-2 and TRBJ1-1; D unresolved. Looked up from germline, CDR1 is SGHAT and CDR2 is FQNNGV. There are 12 residues in the CDR3. V was pared by 5 bases and J by 5 bases, with 9 bases between. CDR3 coding DNA: TGTGCCAGCAGCCCCCGACTGACTGAAGCTTTCTTT. Translation: CASSPRLTEAFF.

The rearrangement uses TRBV4-2 and TRBJ1-2; D not certain. V was trimmed by 0 bases and J by 8 bases, leaving 13 bases between them. Per germline, CDR1 LGHNA and CDR2 YNFKEQ. CDR3 length: 14 residues. CDR3 nucleotides: TGTGCCAGCAGCCAAGATCTTCGAAGGAAGGGCTACACCTTC. It encodes CASSQDLRRKGYTF.

The rearrangement uses TRBV9 and TRBJ1-2; 8 nucleotides line up with TRBD1. The CDR3 spans 13 residues. The J segment lost 8 bases and the V segment lost 4 bases, leaving 7 bases of the junction unmatched. The germline V gene encodes CDR1 SGDLS and CDR2 YYNGEE. This chain's CDR3 is CASSTTGDGGYTF. Written as DNA, the CDR3 is TGTGCCAGCAGCACGACAGGGGACGGGGGCTACACCTTC.

This clonotype came up once. The chain combines TRBV6-2 or TRBV6-3 with TRBJ2-5; D is perhaps TRBD2 (7 bases). Trimming removed 0 bases at V and 0 bases at J, with 8 bases between. Germline-derived CDR1 and CDR2 are MNHEY and SVGEGT. The CDR3 runs to 15 residues. CDR3 protein: CASSYSRGHQETQYF. CDR3 DNA: TGTGCCAGCAGTTACTCGCGGGGGCACCAAGAGACCCAGTACTTC.

This chain links TRBV18 with TRBJ2-5; D is tentatively TRBD1 or TRBD2 (5 bases each). The CDR3 length is 13 residues. The ends were cut back, 5 bases at V and 3 bases at J, with 10 bases in the middle. Germline V gene data show CDR1 as KGHSH and CDR2 as LQKENI. The CDR3 loop is CASSSGTKETQYF. CDR3 nucleotides: TGTGCCAGCTCATCCGGGACGAAAGAGACCCAGTACTTC.

The rearrangement joins TRBV7-8 to TRBJ1-5; 7 bases are shared with TRBD1. This CDR3 is built from 15 residues. The germline V gene has CDR1 SGHVS and CDR2 FQNEAQ. V lost 5 bases to trimming and J lost 8 bases; unmatched junction nucleotides: 12. CDR3 sequence reads: CASSKGGAQGEPQHF. The CDR3 bases are TGTGCCAGCAGCAAAGGAGGGGCTCAGGGGGAGCCCCAGCATTTT.

The genes are TRBV6-5 and TRBJ1-5, with D tentatively TRBD1 (5 bases). The germline CDR1 and CDR2 sequences are MNHEY and SVGAGI. Trimming removed 7 bases from V and 0 bases from J, with 13 bases in between. This CDR3 is 15 amino acids long. CDR3 protein: CASNSGPYSNQPQHF. Here the CDR3 DNA reads TGTGCCAGCAACTCGGGACCTTATAGCAATCAGCCCCAGCATTTT.

Only one count was recorded for this clonotype. This chain connects TRBV18 to TRBJ1-2; D gene uncertain. V lost 4 bases and J lost 4, with 10 bases in between. Germline CDR1 reads KGHSH; CDR2 reads LQKENI. This CDR3 has 13 residues. The CDR3 bases are TGTGCCAGCTCACGCACAGATTCCTATGGCTACACCTTC. This translates into CASSRTDSYGYTF.

The chain combines TRBV7-3 with TRBJ2-1; the match to TRBD2 covers 10 bases. The CDR3 loop spans 14 amino acids. After removal of 8 bases from V and 4 bases from J, the junction contained 5 bases not matched to a gene. Germline loops: CDR1 SGHTA, CDR2 FQGTGA. Here the CDR3 reads CASASGGEYNEQFF. In DNA form, the CDR3 reads TGTGCCAGCGCTAGCGGGGGAGAATACAATGAGCAGTTCTTC.

This chain connects TRBV20-1 to TRBJ1-3; D remains ambiguous. Germline V lookup: CDR1 DFQATT, CDR2 SNEGSKA (reference sequence). There are 14 residues in the CDR3. Trimming stripped 1 base from V and 0 bases from J, with 7 bases between. CDR3 DNA: TGCAGTGCTAGAGTGGTAAACTCTGGAAACACCATATATTTT. Residues: CSARVVNSGNTIYF.

The chain is built from TRBV19 and TRBJ2-5; tentatively, D is TRBD2 (6 bases). Germline CDR1 LNHDA, CDR2 SQIVND (reference sequence). The germline V and J ends were trimmed by 5 bases and 5 bases, with 12 bases remaining between them. The CDR3 sequence is 13 residues long. In DNA, the CDR3 is TGTGCCAGTAGTCCGGGAGCTAGCGAGACCCAGTACTTC. This encodes CASSPGASETQYF.

This chain connects TRBV2 to TRBJ1-5; 7 positions match TRBD1. After removal of 4 bases from V and 8 bases from J, the junction contained 5 bases not matched to a gene. The CDR3 covers 13 residues. Germline V CDR1 and CDR2: SNHLY, FYNNEI. The CDR3 DNA is TGTGCCAGCAGTGCAGGGACAGTCGAGCCCCAGCATTTT. Translating it yields CASSAGTVEPQHF.

The table lists this clonotype with a count of one. The chain couples TRBV29-1 to TRBJ1-2; no clear D. Trimming removed 0 bases at V and 7 bases at J, with 6 bases between. The germline V gene encodes CDR1 SQVTM and CDR2 ANQGSEA. This CDR3 is 11 amino acids long. CDR3 bases: TGCAGCGTTGAAGATCTAGGTGGCTACACCTTC. It codes for CSVEDLGGYTF. The full variable domain, completed using reference TRBV29-1 and TRBJ1-2, is SAVISQKPSRDICQRGTSLTIQCQVDSQVTMMFWYRQQPGQSLTLIATANQGSEATYESGFVIDKFPISRPNLTFSTLTVSNMSPEDSSIYLCSVEDLGGYTFGSGTRLTVV.

This rearrangement joins TRBV12-3 or TRBV12-4 to TRBJ2-3; TRBD1 aligns across 7 bases. V gave up 11 bases and J gave up 2 bases; unmatched junction bases: 7. CDR3 length: 13 residues. The CDR3 nucleotides are TGTGCCGGACGACAGGGCTCCACAGATACGCAGTATTTT. Protein sequence: CAGRQGSTDTQYF.

V is TRBV20-1 and J is TRBJ2-2; the D gene could be TRBD1 or TRBD2 (7 bases each). CDR1 DFQATT and CDR2 SNEGSKA come from the germline V gene (reference sequence). The CDR3 has 15 residues. V gave up 5 bases and J gave up 3 bases, with 16 bases separating them. The DNA of the CDR3 is TGCAGTGCTCCTAGACAGGGAGGGGACACCGGGGAGCTGTTTTTT. Translation: CSAPRQGGDTGELFF.